This T cell receptor (beta chain) comes out of a study of blood T cell repertoires in COVID-19 (TCRdb year 2020). Regarding the study in general: Samples covering the acute and convalescent phases of COVID-19 were provided by collaborators in the United States, Italy and Spain. The repertoires were made available in a free public database intended to serve as a resource for research on the immune response to SARS-CoV-2. Deeply sampled blood TCRbeta repertoires from subjects exposed to, actively infected with, or recovered from COVID-19 were included in the dataset. Sample metadata almost always included a de-identified subject ID, COVID-19 status, age in years and sex. Where HLA class I and class II types were available, the types were taken from metadata supplied by the sample provider, not from assay-based typing. The samples were drawn from the first 160 participants of the ongoing ImmuneRACE study and from 950 to 1,500 subjects provided by 6 global collaborators. The material from the prospective study consisted of cDNA or gDNA derived from T cells, B-cell-depleted T cells, or PBMCs.

The paper as a whole reports these results and caveats: Clinical and demographic metadata were provided uncurated, with the amount varying by source and participant.

The germline V gene (reference sequence) gives CDR1 as LNHDA and CDR2 as SQIVND. V is pared back by 10 bases and J by 6 bases, with 16 bases lying between the germline termini. The CDR3, cysteine through phenylalanine, is 14 amino acids long. The CDR3 DNA has 42 bases and is translated from base 1. In the prospective study, participants were about 18 to 89 years old, resided in about 25 geographic areas of the United States, and were enrolled through a virtual design. To assign participants to cohorts, the prospective study relied on clinical history that participants themselves reported in a screening survey and a study questionnaire. Exposed participants had been in contact, within 2 weeks of entering the study, with a person who had a PCR-confirmed or clinician-diagnosed case of COVID-19. In the prospective study, whole blood, serum and a nasopharyngeal or oropharyngeal swab were collected from each participant by mobile phlebotomists. Additional blood draws and questionnaires over an approximately 2-month period could optionally be provided by prospective study participants. Before DNA extraction, prospective study blood samples were shipped either frozen or at room temperature.

TCRbeta CDR3 regions were amplified from genomic DNA by means of the immunoSEQ Assay, a bias-controlled multiplex PCR. In the source study's methods: The number of nucleated cells in each sample was estimated from the amplification of reference gene primers within the assay. To quantify the absolute abundance of each unique TCRbeta CDR3 rearrangement, sequence reads were collapsed and filtered. For each sample, productive Simpson clonality was calculated by taking the square root of Simpson's diversity index across productive rearrangements. TCRdb holds this immuneACCESS table with in-frame rearrangements only. Some clones are missing; in checked studies, unresolved V genes explain under half, and the rest has no known cause. That table furnishes V, J and clone size, whereas the DNA furnished D and trimming. Here the sample has about 200,000 clones; 65% to 90% occur a single time. The leading ten clones occupy more than 4% of the sample.

Note on this clone: Its specific antigen is unknown. Per-nucleotide qualities are absent, and no much larger clonotype sits a single base away.

The origin of this receptor is a woman in her twenties or thirties who had been exposed to COVID-19. The sequenced sample was PBMCs or T cells enriched from blood (not recorded which). The sequence is built from TRBV19 and TRBJ1-6; the D gene is possibly TRBD1, with 6 bases matching. The CDR3 protein sequence reads: CATSPGQLNSPLHF. The nucleotide sequence is TGTGCCACAAGCCCGGGACAACTTAATTCACCCCTCCACTTT.